One and the same sample provided the 16 T cell receptor beta chains below, sequenced in a study of technical replicates of blood from a few donors. Clones were sequenced by immunoSEQ multiplex PCR, and TCRdb holds only the in-frame ones, with some missing. The sample contains about 73,000 clones, approximately 93% of which appear only once. The sample consisted of T cells isolated from PBMCs. These receptors all come from a human donor in good health.

DNA for the CDR3: TGTGCCAGCAGCTTAGCCAGGCGATCCCATGCAACTAATGAAAAACTGTTTTTT. Amino acids: CASSLARRSHATNEKLFF. The chain is built from TRBV7-8 and TRBJ1-4; D gene ambiguous. V was trimmed by 0 bases and J by 0 bases, leaving 14 bases between them. Looked up from germline, CDR1 is SGHVS and CDR2 is FQNEAQ. The CDR3 has 18 residues.

The CDR3 protein is CASSSGQGSNTEAFF. CDR3 bases: TGTGCCAGCAGCTCCGGACAGGGCTCGAACACTGAAGCTTTCTTT. V is TRBV5-4 and J is TRBJ1-1, with 8 nucleotides matching TRBD1. This CDR3 contains 15 residues. Germline V gene lookup returns CDR1 SGHNT and CDR2 YYREEE (reference sequence). The V gene end was trimmed by 3 bases and the J gene end by 1 base; junction bases not matched to a gene: 5.

This chain connects TRBV18 to TRBJ2-1; 11 bases align to TRBD2. This CDR3 is 13 amino acids long. The V gene's germline CDR1 is KGHSH and CDR2 LQKENI. V trimming: 8 bases; J trimming: 8 bases; junction bases outside the gene matches: 5. CDR3 sequence (DNA): TGTGCCAGCGCCTCTAGCGGGGGGTATGAGCAGTTCTTC. Translating gives CASASSGGYEQFF.

J is TRBJ2-7 and V is TRBV9; TRBD1 agrees at 8 bases. Germline CDR1 and CDR2: SGDLS and YYNGEE. The CDR3 extends over 15 amino acids. J lost 4 bases, V lost 4 bases, and 10 bases had no gene match. The CDR3 here is CASSLGTGKTYEQYF. CDR3 sequence (DNA): TGTGCCAGCAGCCTCGGGACAGGTAAAACTTACGAGCAGTACTTC.

This rearrangement joins TRBV21-1 to TRBJ2-7; the table's D gene call, TRBD2, was not cross checked with the DNA. TRBV21-1 is designated a pseudogene. The CDR3 covers 14 residues. The CDR3 spells CASSPHRETYEQYF. In nucleotides, the CDR3 is TGTGCCAGCAGCCCCCATCGGGAGACCTACGAGCAGTACTTC.

The rearrangement uses TRBV25-1 and TRBJ2-1, with D tentatively TRBD1 (5 bases). The CDR3 extends over 17 amino acids. V was shortened by 2 bases and J by 2 bases, with 16 bases between the two germline ends. Germline V CDR1 and CDR2: MGHDK, SYGVNS. The chain's CDR3 is CASSEKAAGRTYNEQFF. The CDR3 DNA is TGTGCCAGCAGTGAAAAGGCGGCAGGGCGAACCTACAATGAGCAGTTCTTC.

This rearrangement joins TRBV9 to TRBJ2-3, with 12 bases lining up with TRBD2. Germline V gene sequence: CDR1 SGDLS, CDR2 YYNGEE. The trim removed 0 bases at V and 5 bases at J, leaving 10 bases unmatched. The CDR3 runs 18 residues. The CDR3 DNA reads as TGTGCCAGCAGCGTAGGACCCCTAGCGGGGGGGCTCGGAGATACGCAGTATTTT. Amino acids: CASSVGPLAGGLGDTQYF.

The genes are TRBV11-3 and TRBJ2-7, with 7 bases that match TRBD1. CDR1 is SGHNT, CDR2 YENEEA, per germline. The CDR3 consists of 11 residues. V was pared by 5 bases and J by 10 bases, with 5 bases of the junction left unmatched. The CDR3 reads CASSLQGDQYF. The CDR3 coding sequence is TGTGCCAGCAGCCTGCAGGGGGATCAGTACTTC.

The rearrangement uses TRBV7-2 and TRBJ2-5, with 8 bases identical to TRBD1. The CDR3 is 15 amino acids. J was trimmed by 4 bases and V by 5 bases; bases with no gene match: 9. CDR1 SGHTA and CDR2 FQGNSA come from the germline V gene. The CDR3 spells CASSPGQGPRETQYF. The CDR3 region has the DNA TGTGCCAGCAGCCCCGGACAGGGCCCTAGAGAGACCCAGTACTTC.

The table lists this clone with a count of one. This rearrangement joins TRBV4-2 to TRBJ1-6, with D possibly matching TRBD1 (6 bases). V was cut by 7 bases and J by 7 bases, with 23 bases left in between. Germline-derived CDR1 and CDR2 are LGHNA and YNFKEQ. There are 17 residues in the CDR3. The CDR3 DNA is TGTGCCAGCACCCAGGAGGACAGCCTCTATCGAAATTCACCCCTCCACTTT. Translated, it gives CASTQEDSLYRNSPLHF.

This clone was counted only a few times. CDR3 residues: CASSYSLSLEQYF. CDR3 DNA sequence: TGTGCCAGCAGTTACTCGTTATCTCTAGAGCAGTACTTC. The rearrangement links TRBV6-5 to TRBJ2-7; D is undetermined. The CDR3 totals 13 residues. V lost 0 bases to trimming and J lost 7 bases, with 10 bases between them. Germline CDR1 MNHEY, CDR2 SVGAGI.

V gene TRBV2 combines with J gene TRBJ2-5; unclear D gene. V was clipped by 6 bases and J by 1 base, with 18 bases between them. In germline, CDR1 is SNHLY, CDR2 FYNNEI. CDR3 size: 16 residues. CDR3 DNA: TGTGCCAGCAGGACCCGGTACAGTCCCTCCCAAGAGACCCAGTACTTC. It is translated as CASRTRYSPSQETQYF.

V gene TRBV27 combines with J gene TRBJ2-7; TRBD2 matches at 7 bases. V lost 6 bases and J lost 7; bases outside the gene matches: 15. CDR1 is MNHEY and CDR2 is SMNVEV in the germline V gene (reference sequence). CDR3 length: 15 amino acids. The CDR3 sequence is CASSPARLADVEQYF. The CDR3, as DNA: TGTGCCAGCAGCCCGGCCCGGCTAGCGGACGTGGAGCAGTACTTC.

The J gene is TRBJ2-1, the V gene TRBV6-5; 7 nucleotides line up with TRBD2. The length of the CDR3 is 15 residues. The germline gives CDR1 MNHEY, CDR2 SVGAGI. V dropped 0 bases and J dropped 8; count of bases not matched to a gene: 7. The CDR3 bases are TGTGCCAGCAGTTACTCCGGTCTAGCGGTCGATGAGCAGTTCTTC. Its translation: CASSYSGLAVDEQFF.

J is TRBJ1-3 and V is TRBV6-1; D is possibly TRBD1 (6 bases). The germline gives CDR1 MNHNS, CDR2 SASEGT. Deletions cut 4 bases from V and 0 bases from J, with 22 bases between. The CDR3 consists of 19 residues. CDR3 residues: CASSVRGIEQGPSGNTIYF. The CDR3 DNA sequence: TGTGCCAGCAGTGTTAGGGGGATAGAACAGGGTCCCTCTGGAAACACCATATATTTT.

This clone was observed a single time. The genes are TRBV6-6 and TRBJ1-2; tentative D call: TRBD1 (6 bases). V lost 5 bases, J lost 3 bases, and 10 bases lay in between. The CDR3 consists of 13 residues. Per germline, CDR1 MNHNY and CDR2 SVGAGI (reference sequence). This chain's CDR3 is CASSADRYYGYTF. The DNA for the CDR3 is TGTGCCAGCAGTGCGGACAGATACTATGGCTACACCTTC.